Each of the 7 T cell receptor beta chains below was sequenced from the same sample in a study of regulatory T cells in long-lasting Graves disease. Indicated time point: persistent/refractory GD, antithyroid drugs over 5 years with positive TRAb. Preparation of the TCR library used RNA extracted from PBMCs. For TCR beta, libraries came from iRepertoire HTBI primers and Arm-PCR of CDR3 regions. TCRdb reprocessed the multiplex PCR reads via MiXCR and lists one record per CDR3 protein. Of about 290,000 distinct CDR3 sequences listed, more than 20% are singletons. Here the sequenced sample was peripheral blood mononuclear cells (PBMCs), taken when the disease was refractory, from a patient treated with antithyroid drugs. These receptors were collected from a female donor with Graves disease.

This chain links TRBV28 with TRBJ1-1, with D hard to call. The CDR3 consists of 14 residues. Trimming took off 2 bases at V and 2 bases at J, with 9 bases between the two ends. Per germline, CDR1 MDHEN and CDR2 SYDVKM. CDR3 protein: CASSLEPDNTEAFF. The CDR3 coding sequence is TGTGCCAGCAGTTTAGAGCCAGATAACACTGAAGCTTTCTTT.

Here the CDR3 DNA reads TGCGCCAGCGGCGTGACCTCTTTCACAGATACGCAGTATTTT. Translation: CASGVTSFTDTQYF. This chain links TRBV5-1 with TRBJ2-3; D unclear. Germline V CDR1 and CDR2: SGHRS, YFSETQ. The V gene lost 7 bases and the J gene lost 2 bases, with 14 bases spanning the gap. The CDR3 totals 14 residues. The full variable domain, with the rest looked up from reference TRBV5-1 and TRBJ2-3, is KAGVTQTPRYLIKTRGQQVTLSCSPISGHRSVSWYQQTPGQGLQFLFEYFSETQRNKGNFPGRFSGRQFSNSRSEMNVSTLELGDSALYLCASGVTSFTDTQYFGPGTRLTVL.

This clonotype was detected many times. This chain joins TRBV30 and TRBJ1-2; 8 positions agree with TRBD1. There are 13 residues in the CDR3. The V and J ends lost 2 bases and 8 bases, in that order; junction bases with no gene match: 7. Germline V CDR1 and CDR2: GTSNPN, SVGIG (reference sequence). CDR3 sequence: CAWSRQGAGGYTF. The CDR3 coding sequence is TGTGCCTGGAGTAGGCAGGGGGCAGGAGGCTACACCTTC.

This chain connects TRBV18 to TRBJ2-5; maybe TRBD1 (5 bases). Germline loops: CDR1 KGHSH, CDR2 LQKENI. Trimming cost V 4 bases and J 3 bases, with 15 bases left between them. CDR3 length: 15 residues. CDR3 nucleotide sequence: TGTGCCAGCTCACTAAATTCGGGCAGGGAAGAGACCCAGTACTTC. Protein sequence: CASSLNSGREETQYF. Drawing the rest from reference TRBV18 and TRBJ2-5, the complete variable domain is NAGVMQNPRHLVRRRGQEARLRCSPMKGHSHVYWYRQLPEEGLKFMVYLQKENIIDESGMPKERFSAEFPKEGPSILRIQQVVRGDSAAYFCASSLNSGREETQYFGPGTRLLVL.

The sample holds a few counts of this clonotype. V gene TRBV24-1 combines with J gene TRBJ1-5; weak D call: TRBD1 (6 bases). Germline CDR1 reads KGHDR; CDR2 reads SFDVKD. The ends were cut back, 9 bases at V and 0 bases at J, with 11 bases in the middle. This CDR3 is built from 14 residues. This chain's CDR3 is CATQQGNSNQPQHF. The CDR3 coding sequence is TGTGCCACCCAACAGGGTAATAGCAATCAGCCCCAGCATTTT.

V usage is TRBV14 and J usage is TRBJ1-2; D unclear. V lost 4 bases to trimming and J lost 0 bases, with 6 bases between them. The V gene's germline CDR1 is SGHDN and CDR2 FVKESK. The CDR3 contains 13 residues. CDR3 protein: CASSPAANYGYTF. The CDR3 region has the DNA TGTGCCAGCAGCCCAGCCGCTAACTATGGCTACACCTTC.

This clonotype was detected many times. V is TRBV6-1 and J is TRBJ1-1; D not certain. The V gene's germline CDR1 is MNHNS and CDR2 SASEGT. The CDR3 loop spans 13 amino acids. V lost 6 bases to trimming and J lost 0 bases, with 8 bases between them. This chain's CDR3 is CASRQTVNTEAFF. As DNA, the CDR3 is TGTGCCAGCAGGCAAACAGTGAACACTGAAGCTTTCTTT.